This TCR beta chain was profiled in a study of vaccination effects on CD4 cells after COVID-19. The method was immunoSEQ multiplex PCR; TCRdb's version includes in-frame clones alone and lacks a portion of them. The data show some 41,000 clones, about 70% seen once. On this clone: Its antigen is unknown.

Antigen-specific CD4+ T cell clonotypes were called by their expansion after viral peptide-pool culture in ViraFEST. Isolating CD4+ T cells followed about 10 days of culture. Nucleocapsid antibody tests were negative, and the vaccine recipients had no prior SARS-CoV-2 infection. In culture with about 10 IU/ml IL-2 and 9 to 10 ug/ml peptides, PBMC were grown at around 1.8 million per well. The sequences come from CD4+ T cells from PBMCs cultured with HCoV-OC43 spike peptides, collected before COVID-19 vaccination. Subset denoted: HCoV-OC43 spike overlapping peptide pool stimulation. The clonotype was recovered from a human donor who received a COVID-19 vaccine.

CDR3 amino acids: CASTPTTPSAGELFF. Written as DNA, the CDR3 is TGCGCCAGCACCCCAACCACTCCTAGCGCCGGGGAGCTGTTTTTT. V gene TRBV10-2 combines with J gene TRBJ2-2; TRBD2 is a possible D gene (6 bases). Germline CDR1 is WSHSY and CDR2 is SAAADI. The V end lost 7 bases, the J end lost 6 bases, and 18 bases lay between the germline ends. The length of the CDR3 is 15 residues.